The rows below give T cell receptor beta chains drawn from one sample of a study of T cells in Graves' hyperthyroidism and ophthalmopathy. A single record per CDR3 protein comes from TCRdb applying MiXCR to the multiplex PCR reads. The sample has hundreds of thousands of distinct CDR3 sequences; approximately 16% are singletons. The source material was blood. These receptors all come from a woman aged 40 to 50 with Graves' ophthalmopathy. Both conserved end residues are part of each CDR3. D genes are given only for firm matches. Clone size is stated in some rows and not others, as once, few, many or a class when expanded.

j_gene: TRBJ1-6; v_gene: TRBV30; abundance: many; d_gene: TRBD1; CDR3nt: TGTGCCTGGAGTGTCGGGACAGAGAATTCACCCCTCCACTTT; CDR3aa: CAWSVGTENSPLHF
j_gene: TRBJ2-3; v_gene: TRBV10-1; abundance: few; d_gene: TRBD1; CDR3nt: TGCGCCAGCAGTGCGGGACATATCGGCGGGACAGGGACAGATACGCAGTATTTT; CDR3aa: CASSAGHIGGTGTDTQYF
j_gene: TRBJ1-5; v_gene: TRBV10-2; abundance: few; d_gene: .; CDR3nt: TGCGCCAGCAGTGGTGGCAGGGTCAATCAGCCCCAGCATTTT; CDR3aa: CASSGGRVNQPQHF
j_gene: TRBJ1-4; v_gene: TRBV28; abundance: .; d_gene: TRBD1; CDR3nt: TGTGCCAGCAGAACAGGGGGCGTCGGATCAGAAAAACTGTTTTTT; CDR3aa: CASRTGGVGSEKLFF
j_gene: TRBJ2-1; v_gene: TRBV6-1; abundance: many; d_gene: TRBD2; CDR3nt: TGTGCCAGCAGTTCGCGTGCGGGTATAGCGGGAGTTTACAATGAGCAGTTCTTC; CDR3aa: CASSSRAGIAGVYNEQFF
j_gene: TRBJ1-6; v_gene: TRBV28; abundance: few; d_gene: TRBD1; CDR3nt: TGTGCCAGCAGCGTGGCGGGGACAGGGATATTTAATTCACCCCTCCACTTT; CDR3aa: CASSVAGTGIFNSPLHF
j_gene: TRBJ2-3; v_gene: TRBV24-1; abundance: few; d_gene: TRBD2; CDR3nt: TGTGCCACCAGTGATCCTAGCGGGGGGGCTGCAGATACGCAGTATTTT; CDR3aa: CATSDPSGGAADTQYF
j_gene: TRBJ2-5; v_gene: TRBV11-1; abundance: few; d_gene: TRBD2; CDR3nt: TGTGCCAGCAGCTTGGTTTCTGGCGGGGGGTGGGAGACCCAGTACTTC; CDR3aa: CASSLVSGGGWETQYF
j_gene: TRBJ1-2; v_gene: TRBV28; abundance: .; d_gene: TRBD1; CDR3nt: TGTGCCAGCAGTTTCCCGAGTCACCAGGGGGGGGGCTACACCTTC; CDR3aa: CASSFPSHQGGGYTF
j_gene: TRBJ1-2; v_gene: TRBV9; abundance: .; d_gene: TRBD1; CDR3nt: TGTGCCAGCAGCGACATTCCCGGGACAGGGAATGGCTACACCTTC; CDR3aa: CASSDIPGTGNGYTF
j_gene: TRBJ2-7; v_gene: TRBV27; abundance: many; d_gene: .; CDR3nt: TGTGCCAGCAGTCAGGGACACCGCTACGAGCAGTACTTC; CDR3aa: CASSQGHRYEQYF
j_gene: TRBJ1-2; v_gene: TRBV20-1; abundance: .; d_gene: .; CDR3nt: TGCAGTGCTCTGGACCCAGCTATGGGCTACACCTTC; CDR3aa: CSALDPAMGYTF
j_gene: TRBJ1-4; v_gene: TRBV20-1; abundance: once; d_gene: TRBD1; CDR3nt: TGCAGCATACAGGGGCGGGAGAATGAAAAACTGTTTTTT; CDR3aa: CSIQGRENEKLFF
j_gene: TRBJ1-2; v_gene: TRBV10-3; abundance: .; d_gene: .; CDR3nt: TGTGCCATCAGTGAGGATGGGTCAGGGGTCGGCTACACCTTC; CDR3aa: CAISEDGSGVGYTF
j_gene: TRBJ1-2; v_gene: TRBV19; abundance: .; d_gene: .; CDR3nt: TGTGCCAGTACCCCGGGAGGAGGAGGCTACACCTTC; CDR3aa: CASTPGGGGYTF
j_gene: TRBJ2-1; v_gene: TRBV2; abundance: many; d_gene: .; CDR3nt: TGTGCCAGCAGTTTCACCGCCATCCGGGCCAACTACAATGAGCAGTTCTTC; CDR3aa: CASSFTAIRANYNEQFF